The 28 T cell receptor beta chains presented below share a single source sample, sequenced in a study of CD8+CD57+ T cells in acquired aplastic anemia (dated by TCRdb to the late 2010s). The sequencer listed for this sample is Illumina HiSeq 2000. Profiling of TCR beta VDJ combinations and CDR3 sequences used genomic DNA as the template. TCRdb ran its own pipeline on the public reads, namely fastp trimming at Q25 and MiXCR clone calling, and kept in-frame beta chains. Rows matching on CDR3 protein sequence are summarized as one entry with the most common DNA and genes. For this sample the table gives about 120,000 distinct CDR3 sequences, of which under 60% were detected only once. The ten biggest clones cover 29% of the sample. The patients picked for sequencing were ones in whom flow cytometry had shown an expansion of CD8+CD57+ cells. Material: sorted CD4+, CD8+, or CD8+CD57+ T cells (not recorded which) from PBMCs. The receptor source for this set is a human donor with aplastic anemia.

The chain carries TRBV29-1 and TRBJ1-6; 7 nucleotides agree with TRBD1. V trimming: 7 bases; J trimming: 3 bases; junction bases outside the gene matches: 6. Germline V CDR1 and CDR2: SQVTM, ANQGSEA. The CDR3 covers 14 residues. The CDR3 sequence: CSDNRQGYNSPLHF. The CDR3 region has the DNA TGCAGCGACAATCGACAGGGCTATAATTCACCCCTCCACTTT.

The DNA for the CDR3 is TGCAGCGTCGGGCTAGCGGGAAGGTTGGGCACAGATACGCAGTATTTT. Amino acids: CSVGLAGRLGTDTQYF. The rearrangement links TRBV29-1 to TRBJ2-3; TRBD2 matches 9 bases. Trimming took 6 bases from V and 1 from J; bases not matched to a gene: 11. The length of the CDR3 is 16 residues. Looked up from germline, CDR1 is SQVTM and CDR2 is ANQGSEA.

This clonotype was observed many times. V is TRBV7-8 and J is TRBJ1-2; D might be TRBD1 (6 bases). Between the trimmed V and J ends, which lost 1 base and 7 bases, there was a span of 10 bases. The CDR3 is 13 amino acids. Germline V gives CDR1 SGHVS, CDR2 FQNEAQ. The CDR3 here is CASSLGQAGGYTF. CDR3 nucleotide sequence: TGTGCCAGCAGCTTAGGACAGGCTGGTGGCTACACCTTC.

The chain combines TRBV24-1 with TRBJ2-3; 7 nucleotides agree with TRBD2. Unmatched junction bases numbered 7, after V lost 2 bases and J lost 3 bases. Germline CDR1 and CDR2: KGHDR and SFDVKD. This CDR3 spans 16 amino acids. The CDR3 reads CATSDSHRGVTDTQYF. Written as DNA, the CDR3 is TGTGCCACCAGTGATTCCCACCGGGGGGTAACAGATACGCAGTATTTT.

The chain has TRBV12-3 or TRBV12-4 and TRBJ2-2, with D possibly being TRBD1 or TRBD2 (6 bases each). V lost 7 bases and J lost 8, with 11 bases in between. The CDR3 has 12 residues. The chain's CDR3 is CASTLGGGELFF. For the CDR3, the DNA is TGTGCCAGCACCCTAGGGGGGGGGGAGCTGTTTTTT.

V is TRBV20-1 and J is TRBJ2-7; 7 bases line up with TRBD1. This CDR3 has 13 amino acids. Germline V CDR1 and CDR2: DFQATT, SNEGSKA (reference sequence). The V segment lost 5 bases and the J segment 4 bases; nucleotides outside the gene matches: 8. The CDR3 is CSASTGPGYEQYF. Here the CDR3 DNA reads TGCAGTGCTTCGACAGGGCCTGGTTACGAGCAGTACTTC.

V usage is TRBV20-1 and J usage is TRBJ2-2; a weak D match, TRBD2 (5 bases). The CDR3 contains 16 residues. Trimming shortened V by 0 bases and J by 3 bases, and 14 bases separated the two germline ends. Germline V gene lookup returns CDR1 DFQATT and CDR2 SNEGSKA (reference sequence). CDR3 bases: TGCAGTGCTAGAGATGAGGCCCACGGGGACACCGGGGAGCTGTTTTTT. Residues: CSARDEAHGDTGELFF.

The CDR3 sequence is CASSLGLGENTGELFF. For the CDR3, the DNA is TGTGCCAGCAGCTTGGGGTTAGGGGAAAACACCGGGGAGCTGTTTTTT. The chain is built from TRBV5-4 and TRBJ2-2; D might be TRBD1 (5 bases). CDR3 size: 16 residues. Trimming left V 0 bases short and J 2 bases short, with 11 bases between. Germline loops: CDR1 SGHNT, CDR2 YYREEE (reference sequence).

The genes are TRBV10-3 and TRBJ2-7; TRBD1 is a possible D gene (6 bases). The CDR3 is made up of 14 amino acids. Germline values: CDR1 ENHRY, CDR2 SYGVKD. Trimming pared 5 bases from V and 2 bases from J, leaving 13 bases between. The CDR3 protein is CAISNTGPPYEQYF. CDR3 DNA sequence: TGTGCCATCAGTAACACAGGGCCTCCCTACGAGCAGTACTTC.

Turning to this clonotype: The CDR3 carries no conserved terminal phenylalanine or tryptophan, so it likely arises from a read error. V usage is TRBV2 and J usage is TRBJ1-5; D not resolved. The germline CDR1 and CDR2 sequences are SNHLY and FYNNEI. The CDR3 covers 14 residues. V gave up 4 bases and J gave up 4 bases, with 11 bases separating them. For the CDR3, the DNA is TGTGCCAGCAGTGGGCCCTTGGGTAATCAGCCCCAGCATCTT. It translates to CASSGPLGNQPQHL.

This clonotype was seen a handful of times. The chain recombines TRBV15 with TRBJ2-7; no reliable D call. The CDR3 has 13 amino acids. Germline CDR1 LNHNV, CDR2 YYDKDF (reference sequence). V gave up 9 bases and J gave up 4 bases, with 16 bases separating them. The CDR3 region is CATSPDLGYEQYF. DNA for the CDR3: TGTGCCACGAGCCCCGACCTAGGGTACGAGCAGTACTTC. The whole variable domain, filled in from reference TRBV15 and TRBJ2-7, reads DAMVIQNPRYQVTQFGKPVTLSCSQTLNHNVMYWYQQKSSQAPKLLFHYYDKDFNNEADTPDNFQSRRPNTSFCFLDIRSPGLGDTAMYLCATSPDLGYEQYFGPGTRLTVT.

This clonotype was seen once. In DNA, the CDR3 is TGCAGCGCCTCCCATGGCACTGAAGCTTTCTTT. This encodes CSASHGTEAFF. This chain connects TRBV29-1 to TRBJ1-1; D is uncertain. Germline assignment: CDR1 SQVTM and CDR2 ANQGSEA. The V end was cut by 7 bases, the J end by 4 bases, with 10 bases between. This CDR3 spans 11 amino acids. Complete variable domain (other parts from reference TRBV29-1 and TRBJ1-1): SAVISQKPSRDICQRGTSLTIQCQVDSQVTMMFWYRQQPGQSLTLIATANQGSEATYESGFVIDKFPISRPNLTFSTLTVSNMSPEDSSIYLCSASHGTEAFFGQGTRLTVV.

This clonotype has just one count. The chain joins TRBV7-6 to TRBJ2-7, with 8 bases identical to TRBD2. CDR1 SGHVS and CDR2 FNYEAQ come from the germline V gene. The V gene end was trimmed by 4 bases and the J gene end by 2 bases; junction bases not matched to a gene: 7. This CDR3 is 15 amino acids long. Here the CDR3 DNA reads TGTGCCAGCAGCTACATAGCGGGGATGGCCTACGAGCAGTACTTC. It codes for CASSYIAGMAYEQYF.

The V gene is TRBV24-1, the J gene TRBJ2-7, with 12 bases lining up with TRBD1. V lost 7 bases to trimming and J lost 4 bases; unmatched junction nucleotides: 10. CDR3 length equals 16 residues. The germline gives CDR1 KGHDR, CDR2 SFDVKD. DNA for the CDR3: TGTGCCACCAGAAACGCCGGGACAGGGGGCGCGTACGAGCAGTACTTC. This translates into CATRNAGTGGAYEQYF.

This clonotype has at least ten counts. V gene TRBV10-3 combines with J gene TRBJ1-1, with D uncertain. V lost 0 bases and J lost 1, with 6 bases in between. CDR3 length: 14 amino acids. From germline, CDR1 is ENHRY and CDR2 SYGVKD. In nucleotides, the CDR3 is TGTGCCATCAGTGAGTCCGGAGGGAACACTGAAGCTTTCTTT. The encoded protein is CAISESGGNTEAFF.

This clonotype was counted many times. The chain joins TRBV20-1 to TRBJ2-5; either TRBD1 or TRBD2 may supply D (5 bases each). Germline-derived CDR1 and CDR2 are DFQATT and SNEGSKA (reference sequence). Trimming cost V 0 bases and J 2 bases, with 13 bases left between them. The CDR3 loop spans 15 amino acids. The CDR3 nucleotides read TGCAGTGCTAGAGACGGAACCGGGGCACAAGAGACCCAGTACTTC. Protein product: CSARDGTGAQETQYF.

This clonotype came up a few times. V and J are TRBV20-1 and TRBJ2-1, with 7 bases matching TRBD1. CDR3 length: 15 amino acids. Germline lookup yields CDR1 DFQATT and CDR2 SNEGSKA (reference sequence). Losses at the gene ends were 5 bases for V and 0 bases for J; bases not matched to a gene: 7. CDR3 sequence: CSAHRGRSSYNEQFF. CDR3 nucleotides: TGCAGTGCTCACAGGGGCCGAAGCTCCTACAATGAGCAGTTCTTC.

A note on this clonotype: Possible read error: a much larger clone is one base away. CDR3 in amino acids: CASSTTGIPYEQYF. In DNA form, the CDR3 reads TGTGCCAGCAGTACCACAGGGATCCCCTACGAGCAGTACTTC. The V and J genes are TRBV2 and TRBJ2-7; D is possibly TRBD1 (6 bases). Germline CDR1 reads SNHLY; CDR2 reads FYNNEI. The CDR3 totals 14 residues. The germline V and J ends were trimmed by 5 bases and 2 bases, with 13 bases remaining between them.

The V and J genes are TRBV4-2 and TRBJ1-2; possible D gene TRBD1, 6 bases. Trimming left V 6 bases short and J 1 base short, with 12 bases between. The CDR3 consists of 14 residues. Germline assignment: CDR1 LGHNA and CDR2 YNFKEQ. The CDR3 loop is CASSQLDSNYGYTF. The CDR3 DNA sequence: TGTGCCAGCAGTCAACTGGACAGTAACTATGGCTACACCTTC.

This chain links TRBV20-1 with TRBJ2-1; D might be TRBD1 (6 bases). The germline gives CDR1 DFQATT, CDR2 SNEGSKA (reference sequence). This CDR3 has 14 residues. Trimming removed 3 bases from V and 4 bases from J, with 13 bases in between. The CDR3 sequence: CSARGAPLYNEQFF. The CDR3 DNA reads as TGCAGTGCTAGGGGGGCTCCACTGTACAATGAGCAGTTCTTC.

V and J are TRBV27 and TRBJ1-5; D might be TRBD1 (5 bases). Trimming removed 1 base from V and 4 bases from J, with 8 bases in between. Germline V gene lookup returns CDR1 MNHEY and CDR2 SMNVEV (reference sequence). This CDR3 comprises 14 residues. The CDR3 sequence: CASSLLGANQPQHF. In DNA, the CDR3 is TGTGCCAGCAGTTTATTAGGGGCAAATCAGCCCCAGCATTTT.

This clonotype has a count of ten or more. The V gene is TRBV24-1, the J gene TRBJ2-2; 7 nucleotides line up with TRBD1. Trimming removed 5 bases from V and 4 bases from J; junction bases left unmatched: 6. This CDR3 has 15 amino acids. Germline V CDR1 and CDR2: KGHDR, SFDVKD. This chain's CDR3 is CATSARGQGTGELFF. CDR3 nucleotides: TGTGCCACCAGTGCGAGGGGGCAGGGCACCGGGGAGCTGTTTTTT.

The CDR3 loop is CSVGPGVIQETQYF. CDR3 coding DNA: TGCAGCGTGGGGCCAGGGGTCATCCAAGAGACCCAGTACTTC. The rearrangement uses TRBV29-1 and TRBJ2-5, with a possible D match to TRBD1 (6 bases). This CDR3 comprises 14 residues. Germline V gives CDR1 SQVTM, CDR2 ANQGSEA. Trimming removed 6 bases at V and 1 base at J, with 15 bases between.

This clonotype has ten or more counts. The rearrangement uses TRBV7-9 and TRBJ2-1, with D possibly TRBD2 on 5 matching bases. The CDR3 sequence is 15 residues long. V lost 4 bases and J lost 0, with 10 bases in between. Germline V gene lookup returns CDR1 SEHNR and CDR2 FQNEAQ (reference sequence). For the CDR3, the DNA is TGTGCCAGCAGCTCCGAGCGGAGCTCCTACAATGAGCAGTTCTTC. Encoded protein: CASSSERSSYNEQFF.

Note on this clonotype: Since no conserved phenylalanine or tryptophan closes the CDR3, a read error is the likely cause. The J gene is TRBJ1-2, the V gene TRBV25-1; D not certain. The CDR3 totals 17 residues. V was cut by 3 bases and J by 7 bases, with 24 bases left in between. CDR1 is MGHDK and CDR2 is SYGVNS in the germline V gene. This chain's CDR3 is CASSEPIRPKGRSGYTL. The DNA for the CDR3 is TGTGCCAGCAGTGAGCCCATCCGCCCCAAAGGCAGAAGTGGCTACACCCTC.

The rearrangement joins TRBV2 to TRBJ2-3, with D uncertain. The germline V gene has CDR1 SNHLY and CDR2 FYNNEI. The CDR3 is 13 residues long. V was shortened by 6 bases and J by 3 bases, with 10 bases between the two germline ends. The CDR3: CASRAVATDTQYF. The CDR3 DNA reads TGTGCCAGCAGGGCCGTAGCAACAGATACGCAGTATTTT.

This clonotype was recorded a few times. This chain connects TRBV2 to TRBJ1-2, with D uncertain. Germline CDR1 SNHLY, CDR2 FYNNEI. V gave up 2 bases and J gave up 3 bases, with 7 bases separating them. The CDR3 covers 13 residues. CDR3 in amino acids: CASSEHSHYGYTF. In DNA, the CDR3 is TGTGCCAGCAGTGAACATAGCCACTATGGCTACACCTTC.

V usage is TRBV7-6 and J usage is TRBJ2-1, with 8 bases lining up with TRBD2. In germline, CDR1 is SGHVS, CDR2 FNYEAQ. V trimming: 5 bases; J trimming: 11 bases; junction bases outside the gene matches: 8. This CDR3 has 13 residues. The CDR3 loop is CASSPSGGGQQFF. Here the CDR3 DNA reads TGTGCCAGCAGCCCCTCGGGGGGGGGCCAGCAGTTCTTC.